Listed below are T cell receptor beta chains from one sample, sequenced in a study of shared clonotypes between healthy human individuals. Repertoires were generated with immunoSEQ multiplex PCR, while TCRdb's copy carries only in-frame clones and drops some. The data hold about 580,000 clones, with about 98% observed a single time. The sequencing sample was made of naive CD8+ T cells sorted from blood. The receptors derive from a man aged 25 to 40 in good health. Both conserved end residues are part of each CDR3. Fields, in order: J gene, V gene, clone size, D gene, CDR3 protein, CDR3 DNA. The D gene is left open where the match is weak. For some rows the clone size is stated as once, few or many, or as a class when expanded; others skip it.

j_gene: TRBJ2-2; v_gene: TRBV5-4; abundance: .; d_gene: .; CDR3aa: CASSLKDGELFF; CDR3nt: TGTGCCAGCAGTCTCAAGGACGGGGAGCTGTTTTTT
j_gene: TRBJ1-5; v_gene: TRBV19; abundance: .; d_gene: .; CDR3aa: CASRGGQLSNQPQHF; CDR3nt: TGTGCCAGTCGCGGAGGACAGTTGAGCAATCAGCCCCAGCATTTT
j_gene: TRBJ1-4; v_gene: TRBV7-9; abundance: .; d_gene: TRBD1; CDR3aa: CASSYRDRVEKLFF; CDR3nt: TGTGCCAGCAGCTACCGGGACAGGGTTGAAAAACTGTTTTTT
j_gene: TRBJ2-7; v_gene: TRBV10-3; abundance: .; d_gene: .; CDR3aa: CAISDDYEQYF; CDR3nt: TGTGCCATCAGCGACGACTACGAGCAGTACTTC
j_gene: TRBJ2-3; v_gene: TRBV9; abundance: .; d_gene: TRBD1; CDR3aa: CASSVGRGRVPDTQYF; CDR3nt: TGTGCCAGCAGCGTAGGAAGGGGGCGCGTCCCAGATACGCAGTATTTT
j_gene: TRBJ2-1; v_gene: TRBV27; abundance: .; d_gene: .; CDR3aa: CASSSGTTGHNEQFF; CDR3nt: TGTGCCAGCAGTTCCGGGACCACGGGGCACAATGAGCAGTTCTTC
j_gene: TRBJ1-1; v_gene: TRBV5-1; abundance: .; d_gene: TRBD1; CDR3aa: CAGSGQGSDGTEAFF; CDR3nt: TGCGCCGGGTCGGGACAGGGAAGTGATGGCACTGAAGCTTTCTTT
j_gene: TRBJ1-1; v_gene: TRBV30; abundance: .; d_gene: .; CDR3aa: CAWSLGPWNTEAFF; CDR3nt: TGTGCCTGGAGTCTAGGGCCGTGGAACACTGAAGCTTTCTTT
j_gene: TRBJ2-7; v_gene: TRBV28; abundance: .; d_gene: TRBD1; CDR3aa: CASSAPTGFSYEQYF; CDR3nt: TGTGCCAGCAGTGCACCGACAGGGTTCTCCTACGAGCAGTACTTC
j_gene: TRBJ2-7; v_gene: TRBV5-1; abundance: .; d_gene: .; CDR3aa: CASSIGASSYEQYF; CDR3nt: TGCGCCAGCAGCATTGGCGCTAGCTCCTACGAGCAGTACTTC
j_gene: TRBJ2-1; v_gene: TRBV11-2; abundance: .; d_gene: .; CDR3aa: CASSLVIREDYNEQFF; CDR3nt: TGTGCCAGCAGCTTAGTGATCCGTGAAGATTACAATGAGCAGTTCTTC
j_gene: TRBJ1-3; v_gene: TRBV2; abundance: .; d_gene: .; CDR3aa: CASSEKVGGNTIYF; CDR3nt: TGTGCCAGCAGTGAAAAGGTGGGGGGAAACACCATATATTTT
j_gene: TRBJ2-7; v_gene: TRBV6-1; abundance: .; d_gene: .; CDR3aa: CASTGSLGSYEQYF; CDR3nt: TGTGCCAGCACCGGCAGTCTAGGCTCCTACGAGCAGTACTTC
j_gene: TRBJ2-7; v_gene: TRBV11-2; abundance: .; d_gene: .; CDR3aa: CASSRTGKPYEQYF; CDR3nt: TGTGCCAGCAGCCGGACTGGGAAACCTTACGAGCAGTACTTC
j_gene: TRBJ2-6; v_gene: TRBV7-2; abundance: .; d_gene: TRBD1; CDR3aa: CASSSTGGSGANVLTF; CDR3nt: TGTGCCAGCAGCTCGACAGGGGGCTCTGGGGCCAACGTCCTGACTTTC
j_gene: TRBJ2-7; v_gene: TRBV7-6; abundance: .; d_gene: .; CDR3aa: CASSLEEGSYEQYF; CDR3nt: TGTGCCAGCAGCTTAGAGGAAGGGTCCTACGAGCAGTACTTC
j_gene: TRBJ2-1; v_gene: TRBV19; abundance: .; d_gene: TRBD2; CDR3aa: CASSIVETSGKNEQFF; CDR3nt: TGTGCCAGTAGTATAGTCGAGACTAGCGGGAAGAATGAGCAGTTCTTC
j_gene: TRBJ2-5; v_gene: TRBV5-4; abundance: .; d_gene: TRBD1; CDR3aa: CASSLQLTGEFVETQYF; CDR3nt: TGTGCCAGCAGCCTCCAATTGACAGGGGAGTTTGTGGAGACCCAGTACTTC
j_gene: TRBJ2-7; v_gene: TRBV6-1; abundance: once; d_gene: .; CDR3aa: CASSEEAETYEQYF; CDR3nt: TGTGCCAGCAGTGAAGAAGCAGAGACCTACGAGCAGTACTTC
j_gene: TRBJ2-3; v_gene: TRBV2; abundance: once; d_gene: .; CDR3aa: CASRGRDTQYF; CDR3nt: TGTGCCAGCAGAGGGCGGGATACGCAGTATTTT
j_gene: TRBJ2-1; v_gene: TRBV14; abundance: .; d_gene: .; CDR3aa: CASSLLAAYNEQFF; CDR3nt: TGTGCCAGCAGCCTATTAGCGGCGTACAATGAGCAGTTCTTC
j_gene: TRBJ2-1; v_gene: TRBV2; abundance: .; d_gene: .; CDR3aa: CASSGTIAEGGNEQFF; CDR3nt: TGTGCCAGCAGTGGGACTATAGCGGAAGGGGGGAATGAGCAGTTCTTC
j_gene: TRBJ2-7; v_gene: TRBV7-6; abundance: once; d_gene: .; CDR3aa: CASSGEDYEQYF; CDR3nt: TGTGCCAGCAGCGGAGAGGACTACGAGCAGTACTTC
j_gene: TRBJ2-1; v_gene: TRBV27; abundance: .; d_gene: TRBD2; CDR3aa: CASGTSGRGALGYEQFF; CDR3nt: TGTGCCAGCGGGACTAGCGGGAGGGGGGCATTGGGATATGAGCAGTTCTTC
j_gene: TRBJ2-7; v_gene: TRBV29-1; abundance: .; d_gene: TRBD2; CDR3aa: CSGLGGAAGDAYEQYF; CDR3nt: TGCAGCGGGCTAGGTGGGGCGGCGGGAGATGCCTACGAGCAGTACTTC
j_gene: TRBJ2-2; v_gene: TRBV6-1; abundance: .; d_gene: TRBD1; CDR3aa: CASSNRGLSTGELFF; CDR3nt: TGTGCCAGCAGTAACAGGGGGCTGTCCACCGGGGAGCTGTTTTTT
j_gene: TRBJ2-1; v_gene: TRBV2; abundance: .; d_gene: TRBD2; CDR3aa: CASMGLAGVGEQFF; CDR3nt: TGTGCCAGCATGGGACTAGCGGGAGTAGGGGAGCAGTTCTTC
j_gene: TRBJ2-7; v_gene: TRBV7-6; abundance: .; d_gene: .; CDR3aa: CASSLEGTGTYEQYF; CDR3nt: TGTGCCAGCAGCTTAGAAGGGACTGGAACCTACGAGCAGTACTTC
j_gene: TRBJ2-1; v_gene: TRBV9; abundance: .; d_gene: .; CDR3aa: CASSGRPDEQFF; CDR3nt: TGTGCCAGCAGCGGCCGTCCAGATGAGCAGTTCTTC
j_gene: TRBJ2-2; v_gene: TRBV15; abundance: .; d_gene: .; CDR3aa: CATSRGRELFF; CDR3nt: TGTGCCACCAGCAGGGGAAGGGAGCTGTTTTTT
j_gene: TRBJ2-3; v_gene: TRBV29-1; abundance: once; d_gene: TRBD1; CDR3aa: CSVEDRLGTASTDTQYF; CDR3nt: TGCAGCGTTGAAGATCGACTGGGGACAGCCAGCACAGATACGCAGTATTTT
j_gene: TRBJ2-1; v_gene: TRBV4-1; abundance: .; d_gene: TRBD2; CDR3aa: CASSQVIPGLAGGNEQFF; CDR3nt: TGCGCCAGCAGCCAAGTGATTCCCGGACTAGCGGGAGGCAATGAGCAGTTCTTC
j_gene: TRBJ2-7; v_gene: TRBV27; abundance: once; d_gene: TRBD2; CDR3aa: CASSAYSSGGGEQYF; CDR3nt: TGTGCCAGCAGTGCGTATTCTAGCGGGGGGGGCGAGCAGTACTTC
j_gene: TRBJ1-2; v_gene: TRBV29-1; abundance: .; d_gene: .; CDR3aa: CSVAGHGYTF; CDR3nt: TGCAGCGTTGCGGGGCACGGCTACACCTTC
j_gene: TRBJ2-5; v_gene: TRBV27; abundance: .; d_gene: TRBD2; CDR3aa: CASSSRLAEQETQYF; CDR3nt: TGTGCCAGCAGTTCACGACTAGCGGAACAAGAGACCCAGTACTTC
j_gene: TRBJ1-1; v_gene: TRBV27; abundance: .; d_gene: TRBD1; CDR3aa: CASSVYRGTEAFF; CDR3nt: TGTGCCAGCAGTGTGTACAGGGGGACTGAAGCTTTCTTT
j_gene: TRBJ2-7; v_gene: TRBV2; abundance: .; d_gene: TRBD2; CDR3aa: CASSEDSGGSYEQYF; CDR3nt: TGTGCCAGCAGTGAAGATAGCGGGGGGAGCTACGAGCAGTACTTC
j_gene: TRBJ1-1; v_gene: TRBV28; abundance: .; d_gene: TRBD1; CDR3aa: CASTQGVSPEGFF; CDR3nt: TGTGCCAGCACTCAGGGGGTTTCCCCCGAAGGTTTCTTT
j_gene: TRBJ1-4; v_gene: TRBV4-1; abundance: .; d_gene: .; CDR3aa: CASSQEPVPPRSITTNEKLFF; CDR3nt: TGCGCCAGCAGCCAAGAGCCAGTCCCCCCCAGATCAATAACAACTAATGAAAAACTGTTTTTT
j_gene: TRBJ1-1; v_gene: TRBV30; abundance: .; d_gene: .; CDR3aa: CAWSVSRPMNTEAFF; CDR3nt: TGTGCCTGGAGTGTTAGTAGGCCGATGAACACTGAAGCTTTCTTT
j_gene: TRBJ1-2; v_gene: TRBV7-2; abundance: .; d_gene: TRBD1; CDR3aa: CASSYTGGADGYTF; CDR3nt: TGTGCCAGCAGTTACACAGGGGGCGCGGATGGCTACACCTTC
j_gene: TRBJ1-1; v_gene: TRBV28; abundance: .; d_gene: TRBD1; CDR3aa: CASSHRGPGDTEAFF; CDR3nt: TGTGCCAGCAGCCACAGGGGACCTGGGGACACTGAAGCTTTCTTT
j_gene: TRBJ1-2; v_gene: TRBV7-9; abundance: .; d_gene: TRBD1; CDR3aa: CASNTGTGPYGYTF; CDR3nt: TGTGCCAGCAACACCGGGACAGGGCCCTATGGCTACACCTTC
j_gene: TRBJ2-1; v_gene: TRBV5-5; abundance: .; d_gene: .; CDR3aa: CASSTVGGGNEQFF; CDR3nt: TGTGCCAGCAGCACGGTGGGGGGAGGTAATGAGCAGTTCTTC
j_gene: TRBJ2-7; v_gene: TRBV7-9; abundance: .; d_gene: TRBD1; CDR3aa: CASSASGTGSISEQYF; CDR3nt: TGTGCCAGCAGCGCATCCGGGACAGGGTCAATAAGCGAGCAGTACTTC
j_gene: TRBJ2-1; v_gene: TRBV9; abundance: .; d_gene: TRBD2; CDR3aa: CASSGGLADSYNEQFF; CDR3nt: TGTGCCAGCAGCGGCGGACTAGCGGACTCCTACAATGAGCAGTTCTTC
j_gene: TRBJ2-1; v_gene: TRBV14; abundance: .; d_gene: TRBD2; CDR3aa: CASSQDPTLTSGQSSYNEQFF; CDR3nt: TGTGCCAGCAGCCAAGATCCCACCCTGACTAGCGGGCAAAGCTCCTACAATGAGCAGTTCTTC
j_gene: TRBJ2-7; v_gene: TRBV7-2; abundance: .; d_gene: .; CDR3aa: CASSLVGGPSQSYEQYF; CDR3nt: TGTGCCAGCAGCTTAGTTGGCGGACCAAGTCAATCCTACGAGCAGTACTTC
j_gene: TRBJ1-5; v_gene: TRBV6-1; abundance: .; d_gene: .; CDR3aa: CASSESPGFLNQPQHF; CDR3nt: TGTGCCAGCAGTGAGTCCCCGGGGTTTCTCAATCAGCCCCAGCATTTT
j_gene: TRBJ1-1; v_gene: TRBV9; abundance: once; d_gene: TRBD1; CDR3aa: CASSGYRGGTEAFF; CDR3nt: TGTGCCAGCAGCGGCTACAGGGGCGGCACTGAAGCTTTCTTT
j_gene: TRBJ1-2; v_gene: TRBV6-1; abundance: .; d_gene: TRBD1; CDR3aa: CASVDRDRLYGYTF; CDR3nt: TGTGCCAGCGTAGACCGGGACAGACTCTATGGCTACACCTTC
j_gene: TRBJ2-1; v_gene: TRBV4-1; abundance: .; d_gene: .; CDR3aa: CASSQPTAQYNEQFF; CDR3nt: TGCGCCAGCAGCCAACCGACAGCACAGTACAATGAGCAGTTCTTC
j_gene: TRBJ2-1; v_gene: TRBV5-6; abundance: once; d_gene: .; CDR3aa: CASSLWPGYNEQFF; CDR3nt: TGTGCCAGCAGCTTGTGGCCAGGTTACAATGAGCAGTTCTTC
j_gene: TRBJ2-5; v_gene: TRBV15; abundance: .; d_gene: .; CDR3aa: CATSREPHPGENKETQYF; CDR3nt: TGTGCCACCAGCAGAGAGCCTCATCCGGGGGAGAACAAAGAGACCCAGTACTTC